This T cell receptor (beta chain) was profiled in a study of T cells after yellow fever vaccination. General study findings and limits: Weaker overall, the secondary response nonetheless peaked faster (day 5 versus 15). The booster saw the reappearance of most primary-vaccination clones (approximately 96% CD4, 88% CD8). In FACS-sorted repertoires, abundant clonotypes from the bulk population could appear as contaminants.

The authors made TCR cDNA by 5'RACE template switching, adding a universal primer site and UMIs. One entry per CDR3 protein, called by TCRdb with MiXCR from the 5' RACE reads. There are roughly 500,000 distinct CDR3 sequences in the sample; roughly a fifth occur only once, and 13% to 15% lies in the top ten. The germline V and J ends were trimmed by 4 bases and 0 bases, with 15 bases remaining between them. Germline V gene data show CDR1 as SGHAT and CDR2 as FQDESV (reference sequence). This CDR3 has 17 residues. A remark on this clonotype: Antigen unknown.

The sequence derives from a man younger than 40 who received the YFV17D yellow fever vaccine. V is TRBV11-1 and J is TRBJ1-4; maybe TRBD1 (5 bases). The sample consisted of PBMCs, taken 15 days after the yellow fever booster vaccination. Here the CDR3 DNA reads TGTGCCAGCAGCTCCAAAGGGGCGGGGGCAACTAATGAAAAACTGTTTTTT. Translated: CASSSKGAGATNEKLFF.